These T cell receptor beta chains were read from a single sample in a study of identifying expanded T cells in peripheral blood. The method was immunoSEQ multiplex PCR; TCRdb's version includes in-frame clones alone and lacks a portion of them. The sample holds 95,000 to 150,000 clones; more than 80% are singletons and the top ten take more than 2.5%. The specimen was blood. These receptors all stem from a person aged 18 to 69 in good health. CDR3s include the opening cysteine and the closing phenylalanine or tryptophan. The D gene is left open where the match is weak. Only some rows state a clone size, as once, few, many or a class for expanded clones.

d_call	clone_size	v_call	j_call	cdr3_nt	cdr3_aa
.	.	TRBV7-3	TRBJ2-1	TGTGCCAGCAGCCAACACCCTAAAAACAATGAGCAGTTCTTC	CASSQHPKNNEQFF
.	.	TRBV19	TRBJ1-4	TGTGCCAGTCGAAGGCGGGTCTCTAATGAAAAACTGTTTTTT	CASRRRVSNEKLFF
.	few	TRBV15	TRBJ1-3	TGTGCCACCAGCAGAGATCGTGGAAACACCATATATTTT	CATSRDRGNTIYF
TRBD1	.	TRBV7-6	TRBJ2-2	TGTGCCAGCAGCCTGGACAGGGTAAACACCGGGGAGCTGTTTTTT	CASSLDRVNTGELFF
.	.	TRBV7-9	TRBJ1-1	TGTGCCAGCAGCTTAGCGCGTAATACGGAAGCTTTCTTT	CASSLARNTEAFF
.	once	TRBV6-5	TRBJ1-1	TGTGCCAGCAGTTACGGGACCGCGAGTGGTGAAGCTTTCTTT	CASSYGTASGEAFF
.	.	TRBV30	TRBJ1-1	TGTGCCTGGAGTCGGGCAGCTGAAGCTTTCTTT	CAWSRAAEAFF
.	.	TRBV5-6	TRBJ1-5	TGTGCCAGCAGCTTTTTGGGGCAGCCCCAGCATTTT	CASSFLGQPQHF
.	.	TRBV9	TRBJ1-2	TGTGCCAGCAGCGTAGGGGGCCCAAGCTATGGCTACACCTTC	CASSVGGPSYGYTF
TRBD1	few	TRBV11-2	TRBJ1-2	TGTGCCAGCAGCTTAGAAGGGACAGATGGCTACACCTTC	CASSLEGTDGYTF
TRBD1	.	TRBV2	TRBJ2-7	TGTGCCAGCCGACAGGGCTCCGTGTACGAGCAGTACTTC	CASRQGSVYEQYF
.	few	TRBV30	TRBJ1-2	TGTGCCTGGAATCAGTATCGACGGGGTCTATACTACACCTTC	CAWNQYRRGLYYTF
.	.	TRBV5-6	TRBJ1-1	TGTGCCAGCAGCTTGGAGTGGAGCACTGAAGCTTTCTTT	CASSLEWSTEAFF
TRBD1	.	TRBV10-3	TRBJ1-1	TGTGCCAGTTGGACAGGGGATGTGAATTGGGCAGCTTTCTTT	CASWTGDVNWAAFF
.	.	TRBV30	TRBJ1-5	TGTGCCTGGAGTGAACCTAGTAGTCCTCAGCCCCAGCATTTT	CAWSEPSSPQPQHF